This record covers a single TCR beta chain. The CDR3 consists of 14 residues. The V segment lost 4 bases and the J segment 9 bases; nucleotides outside the gene matches: 5. CDR1 SGHRS and CDR2 YFSETQ come from the germline V gene. The data stem from a study of technical replicates of blood from a few donors. Profiling relied on immunoSEQ multiplex PCR, and the TCRdb table lists in-frame clones only, not all of them. Here the sample spans 70,000 to 90,000 clones, about 92% being singletons. Sequencing was carried out using T cells isolated from PBMCs. This chain connects TRBV5-1 to TRBJ2-1, with 12 bases that match TRBD2. The sequence derives from a human donor in good health. CDR3 nucleotide sequence: TGCGCCAGCAGCCGGACTAGCGGGGCAGTTGAGCAGTTCTTC. Translating it yields CASSRTSGAVEQFF.